This T cell receptor (beta chain) was captured in a study of CD8 T cells in Susac syndrome. RNA totalling about 0.45 to 1 ug underwent reverse transcription with random hexamers. TCR beta CDR3 was amplified by immunoSEQ multiplex PCR. This amplification extended across 54 Vbeta and 13 Jbeta segments. TCRdb used MiXCR to reprocess the immunoSEQ multiplex PCR reads, holding one entry per CDR3 protein. The repertoire has approximately 110,000 distinct CDR3 sequences, over 85% of them found once; the top ten carry roughly 0.087%. TCR beta sequences were obtained from blood CD8+ and CD4+ T cells. The CD8+ and CD4+ T cells were isolated magnetically using a negative isolation approach, whereas the TEMRA cells were enriched by FACS. The CDR3 is 13 residues long. CDR1 and CDR2 from the germline V gene are SGHTA and FQGNSA. V was pared by 2 bases and J by 5 bases, with 9 bases between.

The chain carries TRBV7-2 and TRBJ2-5; TRBD1 is a possible D gene (5 bases). Sample: CD4+ T cells from PBMCs. The receptor's source is a human donor in good health. The CDR3 DNA sequence: TGTGCCAGCAGCTTACAGGGATGGGAGACCCAGTACTTC. Its translation: CASSLQGWETQYF.